This TCR beta chain stems from a study of sequential checkpoint blockade in melanoma. Across the whole study: Patients were randomized 1:1 to nivolumab-then-ipilimumab or ipilimumab-then-nivolumab first-line. Maintenance nivolumab came after either treatment sequence.

Germline loops: CDR1 SEHNR, CDR2 FQNEAQ (reference sequence). The CDR3 runs 12 residues. The V end lost 3 bases, the J end lost 8 bases, and 8 bases lay between the germline ends. This sample's treatment: randomized to nivolumab then ipilimumab (arm A) or the reverse (arm B). Sorted cells were live CD3+CD8+, lacking CD19 and CD56, from PBMCs. The repertoire was sequenced with immunoSEQ multiplex PCR; TCRdb's copy has only in-frame clones and lacks some. Found here are approximately 23,000 clones, around 80% of them singletons; the top ten hold 27%. The chain joins TRBV7-9 to TRBJ2-1; D is uncertain. The sequence came from a human donor with melanoma. The sample here was CD8+ T cells sorted from blood (inferred from file names), taken from a patient given nivolumab and ipilimumab in sequence. Here the CDR3 DNA reads TGTGCCAGCAGCTTTTATAGATATGAGCAGTTCTTC. Encoded protein: CASSFYRYEQFF.